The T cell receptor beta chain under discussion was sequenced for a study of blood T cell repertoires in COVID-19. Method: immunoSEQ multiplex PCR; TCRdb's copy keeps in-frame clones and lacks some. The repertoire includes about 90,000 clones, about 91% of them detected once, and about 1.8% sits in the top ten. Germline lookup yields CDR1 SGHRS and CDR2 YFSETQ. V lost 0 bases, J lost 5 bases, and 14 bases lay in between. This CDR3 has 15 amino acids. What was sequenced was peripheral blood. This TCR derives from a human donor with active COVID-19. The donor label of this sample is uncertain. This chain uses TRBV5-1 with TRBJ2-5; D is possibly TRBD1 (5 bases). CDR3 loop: CASSLEPQGWETQYF. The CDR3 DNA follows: TGCGCCAGCAGCTTGGAGCCTCAGGGTTGGGAGACCCAGTACTTC.